This T cell receptor beta chain was documented in a study of CD8+CD57+ T cells in acquired aplastic anemia. Study overall: Yields of DNA that came from sorted CD4+ and CD8+ cells averaged about 3.5 ug. Sequencing produced an average of about 11 million reads per healthy donor for CD4+ cells. Study findings and constraints: Patients shared about 30 CD8+ CDR3 sequences with controls. Simpson's diversity of CD8+ cells was not significantly different in patients compared with controls.

Template material for TCR beta VDJ and CDR3 profiling consisted of genomic DNA. MiXCR, run by TCRdb on the reads, gives a single entry per CDR3 protein. Altogether 90,000 to 130,000 distinct CDR3 sequences are present, under 60% being singletons, with the ten largest covering about a third. This clonotype was seen repeatedly, ten times or more. Its antigen remains unknown. Material for sequencing was sorted CD4+, CD8+, or CD8+CD57+ T cells (not recorded which) from PBMCs. This TCR was sampled from a human donor in good health, serving as a control.

CDR3: CASSYGPSNQPQHF. Written as DNA, the CDR3 is TGTGCCAGCAGCTACGGTCCTAGCAATCAGCCCCAGCATTTT. The chain combines TRBV6-5 with TRBJ1-5; no reliable D call. Germline lookup yields CDR1 MNHEY and CDR2 SVGAGI. This CDR3 is built from 14 residues. Trimming shortened V by 6 bases and J by 0 bases, and 9 bases separated the two germline ends.